This is a list of T cell receptor beta chains from one sample in a study of cytomegalovirus exposure and HLA in healthy donors. Produced via immunoSEQ multiplex PCR; TCRdb's table is partial and in-frame only. The sample has some 110,000 clones; 50% to 80% are singletons. Sequencing was performed on PBMCs. The source of these receptors is a woman in her thirties or forties in good health and CMV-seropositive. The CDR3 runs from the conserved cysteine through the conserved F or W. Each record gives: D gene, J gene, clone size, V gene, CDR3 protein, CDR3 DNA. A D gene is named only where the DNA matches it firmly. Only some rows state a clone size, as once, few, many or a class for expanded clones.

TRBD1,TRBJ1-2,NA,TRBV2,CASRVTGADYGYTF,TGTGCCAGCAGGGTGACAGGGGCCGACTATGGCTACACCTTC
NA,TRBJ1-4,few,TRBV7-2,CASSRDSQGEKLFF,TGTGCCAGCAGTCGTGACAGTCAGGGTGAAAAACTGTTTTTT
NA,TRBJ1-2,NA,TRBV27,CASSLARNYGYTF,TGTGCCAGCAGTTTGGCGAGGAACTATGGCTACACCTTC
NA,TRBJ2-5,NA,TRBV6-1,CASRVAQETQYF,TGTGCCAGCAGGGTGGCCCAAGAGACCCAGTACTTC
TRBD1,TRBJ2-5,NA,TRBV5-1,CASSPGQAEETQYF,TGCGCCAGCAGCCCTGGACAGGCGGAAGAGACCCAGTACTTC
TRBD2,TRBJ2-5,NA,TRBV5-1,CASSSSGGAAETQYF,TGCGCCAGCAGCTCTAGCGGGGGGGCCGCAGAGACCCAGTACTTC
NA,TRBJ2-2,NA,TRBV12-5,CASSGADTGELFF,TGTGCTAGTTCTGGGGCCGACACCGGGGAGCTGTTTTTT
NA,TRBJ1-2,few,TRBV2,CASNLQGQEYGYTF,TGTGCCAGCAACCTACAGGGCCAAGAGTATGGCTACACCTTC
NA,TRBJ2-5,NA,TRBV30,CAWRNSGTQYF,TGTGCCTGGAGGAATAGTGGTACCCAGTACTTC
NA,TRBJ2-7,NA,TRBV6-1,CASRGQELRSYEQYF,TGTGCCAGCAGGGGGCAGGAGCTAAGGAGTTACGAGCAGTACTTC
TRBD1,TRBJ1-2,NA,TRBV5-6,CASRDRVYGYTF,TGTGCCAGCAGGGACAGGGTGTATGGCTACACCTTC
TRBD1,TRBJ2-7,NA,TRBV5-1,CASTPGTGTYEQYF,TGCGCCAGCACCCCGGGGACAGGGACTTACGAGCAGTACTTC
NA,TRBJ1-2,few,TRBV30,CAWSVRGDGGYTF,TGTGCCTGGAGTGTACGGGGGGATGGGGGCTACACCTTC
TRBD1,TRBJ1-2,NA,TRBV27,CASRWTGGDYGYTF,TGTGCCAGCAGGTGGACAGGGGGCGACTATGGCTACACCTTC
NA,TRBJ2-7,once,TRBV9,CASSVGPRGSPFF,TGTGCCAGCAGCGTAGGACCGAGGGGGTCGCCATTCTTC
NA,TRBJ2-2,NA,TRBV7-7,CASSLGVANTGELFF,TGTGCTAGCAGCTTAGGCGTCGCGAACACCGGGGAGCTGTTTTTT
TRBD2,TRBJ2-3,NA,TRBV10-1,CASRAGSTDTQYF,TGCGCCAGCAGAGCGGGAAGCACAGATACGCAGTATTTT
NA,TRBJ2-3,few,TRBV19,CASSIGQPTDTQYF,TGTGCCAGTAGTATAGGACAGCCCACAGATACGCAGTATTTT
NA,TRBJ2-7,NA,TRBV6-5,CASRSPVGGEQYF,TGTGCCAGCAGAAGTCCGGTCGGAGGGGAGCAGTACTTC
TRBD2,TRBJ2-1,NA,TRBV29-1,CSVGGTSMHNEQFF,TGCAGCGTTGGGGGGACTAGCATGCACAATGAGCAGTTCTTC
TRBD1,TRBJ1-1,NA,TRBV29-1,CSVPGGLDTEAFF,TGCAGCGTACCAGGGGGCTTGGACACTGAAGCTTTCTTT
NA,TRBJ1-2,NA,TRBV5-1,CASSLASIYGYTF,TGCGCCAGCAGCCTGGCGAGCATCTATGGCTACACCTTC
TRBD2,TRBJ2-3,NA,TRBV13,CASSLAAGGYTDTQYF,TGTGCCAGCAGCTTAGCGGCGGGGGGATACACAGATACGCAGTATTTT
TRBD1,TRBJ1-3,NA,TRBV6-5,CASSYSTGATGNTIYF,TGTGCCAGCAGTTACTCGACAGGGGCCACCGGAAACACCATATATTTT
TRBD2,TRBJ2-1,NA,TRBV7-3,CASSPLAGGPKFF,TGTGCCAGCAGCCCCCTAGCGGGAGGGCCGAAGTTCTTC
NA,TRBJ1-5,NA,TRBV13,CASSSTAISNQPQHF,TGTGCCAGCAGCTCGACAGCTATTAGCAATCAGCCCCAGCATTTT
NA,TRBJ2-2,NA,TRBV14,CASSRWSSTGELFF,TGTGCCAGCAGCCGGTGGAGTAGTACCGGGGAGCTGTTTTTT
TRBD2,TRBJ2-7,NA,TRBV10-3,CAISEASSGMGEQYF,TGTGCCATCAGTGAGGCGTCTAGCGGGATGGGAGAGCAGTACTTC
NA,TRBJ1-5,few,TRBV7-9,CASSSATENNQPQHF,TGTGCCAGCAGTTCGGCCACAGAGAACAATCAGCCCCAGCATTTT
TRBD2,TRBJ2-1,NA,TRBV7-8,CASSFSGGSSYNEQFF,TGTGCCAGCAGCTTTTCGGGCGGGAGCTCCTACAATGAGCAGTTCTTC
TRBD2,TRBJ2-5,few,TRBV7-9,CSSSRILAGMRQETQYF,TGTTCCAGCAGCCGCATCCTAGCGGGAATGAGGCAAGAGACCCAGTACTTC
TRBD1,TRBJ1-5,NA,TRBV19,CASRPRDRILGGGQPQHF,TGTGCCAGTAGGCCCCGGGACAGGATACTCGGGGGAGGCCAGCCCCAGCATTTT
NA,TRBJ1-1,NA,TRBV9,CASSVVEMNTEAFF,TGTGCCAGCAGCGTAGTCGAGATGAACACTGAAGCTTTCTTT
TRBD1,TRBJ1-1,NA,TRBV30,CAWSGGDRLNTEAFF,TGTGCCTGGAGTGGGGGGGACAGATTGAACACTGAAGCTTTCTTT
TRBD1,TRBJ2-5,NA,TRBV6-1,CASSVQGTAGETQYF,TGTGCCAGCAGTGTTCAGGGGACAGCTGGAGAGACCCAGTACTTC
TRBD1,TRBJ2-5,few,TRBV11-3,CASSGKGAEETQYF,TGTGCCAGCAGCGGGAAGGGGGCTGAGGAGACCCAGTACTTC
NA,TRBJ1-5,NA,TRBV9,CASSEDSSNQPQHF,TGTGCCAGCAGCGAGGACAGTAGCAATCAGCCCCAGCATTTT
TRBD1,TRBJ1-2,NA,TRBV6-5,CASSYYGTGILSGYTF,TGTGCCAGCAGTTACTACGGGACAGGGATCTTATCTGGCTACACCTTC
TRBD1,TRBJ1-4,NA,TRBV28,CASSLTSTGVNEKLFF,TGTGCCAGCAGTTTAACCTCGACAGGGGTAAATGAAAAACTGTTTTTT
TRBD2,TRBJ2-3,NA,TRBV19,CASSILAGTTDTQYF,TGTGCCAGTAGTATATTAGCGGGAACCACAGATACGCAGTATTTT
TRBD1,TRBJ2-7,NA,TRBV19,CASSPRTGDYEQYF,TGTGCCAGTAGTCCGCGGACAGGGGACTACGAGCAGTACTTC
TRBD1,TRBJ2-7,NA,TRBV6-6,CASSFDRAYEQYF,TGTGCCAGCAGTTTCGACAGGGCCTACGAGCAGTACTTC
TRBD2,TRBJ2-7,once,TRBV10-2,CASSTSGSTYEQYF,TGCGCCAGCAGTACTAGCGGGAGTACCTACGAGCAGTACTTC
NA,TRBJ1-1,NA,TRBV18,CASSFGEGLTNTEAFF,TGTGCCAGCTCGTTCGGGGAGGGACTGACGAACACTGAAGCTTTCTTT
NA,TRBJ2-7,NA,TRBV6-5,CASSYSRSSYEQYF,TGTGCCAGCAGTTACTCTCGGAGCTCCTACGAGCAGTACTTC
NA,TRBJ1-4,NA,TRBV7-2,CASSPIFNEKLFF,TGTGCCAGCAGCCCAATTTTTAATGAAAAACTGTTTTTT
NA,TRBJ1-4,NA,TRBV28,CASSFLDRRNEKLFF,TGTGCCAGCAGTTTTCTCGACAGGAGGAATGAAAAACTGTTTTTT
TRBD2,TRBJ2-1,NA,TRBV6-5,CASIGGLNYNEQFF,TGTGCCAGCATTGGGGGACTAAATTACAATGAGCAGTTCTTC
TRBD2,TRBJ2-1,NA,TRBV11-3,CASSLVRETEQFF,TGTGCCAGCAGCTTAGTGCGGGAGACTGAGCAGTTCTTC
TRBD1,TRBJ2-5,NA,TRBV29-1,CSVLKPDRGRETQYF,TGCAGCGTCTTAAAGCCGGACAGGGGACGAGAGACCCAGTACTTC
NA,TRBJ2-7,NA,TRBV19,CASSIGGSSYEQYF,TGTGCCAGTAGTATAGGGGGCAGCTCCTACGAGCAGTACTTC
TRBD1,TRBJ1-2,NA,TRBV19,CASTVTGTHGYTF,TGTGCCAGTACTGTGACAGGGACCCATGGCTACACCTTC
TRBD2,TRBJ2-7,NA,TRBV5-6,CASSSAGAYEQYF,TGTGCCAGCAGCTCAGCGGGGGCTTACGAGCAGTACTTC
TRBD1,TRBJ2-3,once,TRBV14,CASSQEWDRGRLTDTQYF,TGTGCCAGCAGCCAAGAATGGGACAGGGGGCGACTAACAGATACGCAGTATTTT